The entry below describes one T cell receptor beta chain. The data were obtained in a study of blood T cell repertoires in COVID-19. Study overall: Material from acute and convalescent COVID-19 was sourced from the United States, Italy and Spain.

Looked up from germline, CDR1 is KGHSH and CDR2 is LQKENI. The ends lost 3 bases at V and 7 bases at J; junction bases unmatched: 13. The CDR3 runs to 16 residues. As processed by the authors: Amplification of reference gene primers was used by the study to estimate nucleated cell counts. Produced via immunoSEQ multiplex PCR; TCRdb's table is partial and in-frame only. That table furnishes V, J and clone size, whereas the DNA furnished D and trimming. Altogether more than 150,000 clones are present, approximately 87% being singletons, with the ten largest covering about 0.96%. Sequenced: peripheral blood. This clonotype was obtained from a woman aged 18 to 35 who had recovered from COVID-19. V is TRBV18 and J is TRBJ2-7; 9 bases are a match to TRBD2. CDR3 coding DNA: TGTGCCAGCTCACCCGACCAGGTGCTAGCGGGAACTGAGCAGTACTTC. It translates to CASSPDQVLAGTEQYF.